The rows below give T cell receptor beta chains drawn from one sample of a study of T-cell memory formation after mild COVID-19. TCRdb re-called the 5' RACE reads with MiXCR, one entry per CDR3 protein. The sample shows 150,000 to 200,000 distinct CDR3 sequences, under 20% of them seen only once. The sample taken for sequencing was PBMCs or a T cell subset sorted from them (not recorded which). These TCRs come from an adult woman who had mild COVID-19 (a few samples of this study predate the infection). Cell type and time point are not known. Each CDR3 is given with its conserved first and last residue. Fields, in order: V gene, clone size, J gene, D gene, CDR3 DNA, CDR3 protein. A D gene is named only where the DNA matches it firmly. Clone size is not always given. Where it is, it says once, few, many or a class for expanded clones.

>TRBV7-9|few|TRBJ2-5|.
TGTGCCAGCAGCTTATCGTGGGAGACCCAGTACTTC
CASSLSWETQYF
>TRBV5-6|.|TRBJ2-1|TRBD1
TGTGCCAGCAGCTCTGACAGGGCTCAGTTCTTC
CASSSDRAQFF
>TRBV20-1|few|TRBJ2-4|.
TGCAGTGCCTCGGCCATAGGAAGCTCTATAGCCAAAAACATTCAGTACTTC
CSASAIGSSIAKNIQYF
>TRBV9|.|TRBJ2-1|.
TGTGCCAGCAGCGTAAAGGGTGCGGGTTCGCGCAATGAGCAGTTCTTC
CASSVKGAGSRNEQFF
>TRBV7-7|.|TRBJ2-5|.
TGTGCCAGCAGCTTCAGCAGGAGTCTAGAGACCCAGTACTTC
CASSFSRSLETQYF
>TRBV20-1|.|TRBJ2-4|.
TGCAGCGCAAAGGACGGCCAGCTAGCCAAAAACATTCAGTACTTC
CSAKDGQLAKNIQYF
>TRBV3-1|few|TRBJ2-7|TRBD1
TGTGCCAGCAGCCAAGATCCGGACAGGGCAGGGCAGTACTTC
CASSQDPDRAGQYF
>TRBV2|.|TRBJ2-2|.
TGTGCCAGCTCGCTCTCTCGGGAAACCGGGGAGCTGTTTTTT
CASSLSRETGELFF
>TRBV9|few|TRBJ1-2|.
TGTGCCAGCAGCTCCCGATCTACTTGGGGCTACACCTTC
CASSSRSTWGYTF
>TRBV30|.|TRBJ1-1|.
TGTGCCTGGAGGGGGGCGGTTGCCGGCGCGCATGAAGCTTTCTTT
CAWRGAVAGAHEAFF
>TRBV3-1|.|TRBJ2-7|TRBD2
TGTGCCAGCAGCTCCCGAACACGACTAGCGGGAGGATACGAGCAGTACTTC
CASSSRTRLAGGYEQYF
>TRBV6-2/TRBV6-3|.|TRBJ2-2|.
TGTGCCAGCAGACAGGAAACCGGGGAGCTGTTTTTT
CASRQETGELFF
>TRBV20-1|many|TRBJ1-5|.
TGCAGTGCCAAGACAGGAAATCAGCCCCAGCATTTT
CSAKTGNQPQHF
>TRBV6-5|few|TRBJ1-2|TRBD1
TGTGCCAGCAGTTTCGGGACAGGGGGAAACTATGGCTACACCTTC
CASSFGTGGNYGYTF
>TRBV5-1|few|TRBJ2-5|.
TGCGCCAGCAGCTTTGGTGAGAGGGAGACCCAGTACTTC
CASSFGERETQYF
>TRBV24-1|few|TRBJ2-1|.
TGTGCCACCAGTGAGGACGGCTACAATGAGCAGTTCTTC
CATSEDGYNEQFF
>TRBV7-3|.|TRBJ2-1|.
TGTGCCAGCAGCTTATCCTATTTAGATGAGCAGTTCTTC
CASSLSYLDEQFF
>TRBV29-1|.|TRBJ2-7|TRBD1
TGCAGCGTTCATTTAAGGGGGCCCTACGAGCAGTACTTC
CSVHLRGPYEQYF
>TRBV7-8|.|TRBJ2-2|.
TGTGCCAGCAGCAGAGCGAACACCGGGGAGCTGTTTTTT
CASSRANTGELFF
>TRBV4-2|many|TRBJ2-7|TRBD2
TGTGCCAGCAGCCAAGACACTAGCGGGGGCTCCTACGAGCAGTACTTC
CASSQDTSGGSYEQYF
>TRBV12-3/TRBV12-4|many|TRBJ2-3|TRBD2
TGTGCCAGCTCCAAAGCGGGGGGATTATCAGATACGCAGTATTTT
CASSKAGGLSDTQYF
>TRBV24-1|few|TRBJ2-7|.
TGTGCCACCGGTCAGGGGAAAATAGACGAGCAGTACTTC
CATGQGKIDEQYF
>TRBV6-5|few|TRBJ2-7|.
TGTGCCAGCAGTTACTCTAGCTTTGGGTACGAGCAGTACTTC
CASSYSSFGYEQYF
>TRBV5-1|.|TRBJ1-1|.
TGCGCCAGCAGCCCGCAGGCGGGGGACATGAACACTGAAGCTTTCTTT
CASSPQAGDMNTEAFF
>TRBV7-8|.|TRBJ2-1|TRBD2
TGTGCCAGCAGCTTAAGTCTAGCGGGAACCCATGAGCAGTTCTTC
CASSLSLAGTHEQFF
>TRBV7-2|many|TRBJ2-7|.
TGTGCCAGCAGCTTTCCCCTTAAATACGAGCAGTACTTC
CASSFPLKYEQYF